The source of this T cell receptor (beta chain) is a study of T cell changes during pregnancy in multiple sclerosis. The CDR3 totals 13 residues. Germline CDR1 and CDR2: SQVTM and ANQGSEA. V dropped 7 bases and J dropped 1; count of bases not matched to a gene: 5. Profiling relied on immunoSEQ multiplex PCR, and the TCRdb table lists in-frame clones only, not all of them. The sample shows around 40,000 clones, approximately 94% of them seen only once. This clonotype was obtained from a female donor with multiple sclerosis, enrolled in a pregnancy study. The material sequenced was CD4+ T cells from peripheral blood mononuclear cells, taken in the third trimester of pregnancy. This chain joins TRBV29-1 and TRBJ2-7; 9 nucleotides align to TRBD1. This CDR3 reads CSGGQGPSYEQYF. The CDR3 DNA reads TGCAGCGGCGGACAGGGGCCTTCCTACGAGCAGTACTTC.